This TCR beta chain was sequenced in a study of T cell changes during pregnancy in multiple sclerosis. Germline-derived CDR1 and CDR2 are SNHLY and FYNNEI. The V gene end was trimmed by 5 bases and the J gene end by 4 bases; junction bases not matched to a gene: 3. This CDR3 comprises 13 residues. Repertoires were generated with immunoSEQ multiplex PCR, while TCRdb's copy carries only in-frame clones and drops some. The data hold tens of thousands of clones, with about 88% observed a single time. The TCR was taken from a female donor with multiple sclerosis, enrolled in a pregnancy study. The chain uses TRBV2 and TRBJ2-5; 8 nucleotides line up with TRBD1. The source material was CD4+ T cells from peripheral blood mononuclear cells, sampled in the second trimester of pregnancy. The CDR3 loop is CASSPGQGETQYF. The CDR3 nucleotides read TGTGCCAGCAGTCCCGGACAGGGAGAGACCCAGTACTTC.